This T cell receptor beta chain was observed in a study of blood T cell repertoires in COVID-19. Study at large: Samples taken during acute and convalescent COVID-19 were collected in the United States, Italy and Spain. In each case, the material was cDNA or gDNA derived from T cells, B-cell-depleted T cells, or PBMCs.

Per the study methods: From reference gene primer amplification, estimates of nucleated cell counts were derived. TCRdb keeps only in-frame clones here, not all; method: immunoSEQ multiplex PCR. V and J calls and clone size are as listed in that table; D and trimming were resolved from the DNA. The sample yields a few hundred thousand clones, approximately 90% seen once. The germline V gene encodes CDR1 SGDLS and CDR2 YYNGEE. After removal of 0 bases from V and 5 bases from J, the junction contained 5 bases not matched to a gene. The CDR3 is 15 amino acids. The sequence was obtained from a woman in her sixties or seventies with acute or convalescent COVID-19. V usage is TRBV9 and J usage is TRBJ2-3; 8 bases agree with TRBD2. Sequencing used peripheral blood. CDR3 nucleotide sequence: TGTGCCAGCAGCGTAGAAGGCACTAGCGGAGATACGCAGTATTTT. The encoded protein is CASSVEGTSGDTQYF.